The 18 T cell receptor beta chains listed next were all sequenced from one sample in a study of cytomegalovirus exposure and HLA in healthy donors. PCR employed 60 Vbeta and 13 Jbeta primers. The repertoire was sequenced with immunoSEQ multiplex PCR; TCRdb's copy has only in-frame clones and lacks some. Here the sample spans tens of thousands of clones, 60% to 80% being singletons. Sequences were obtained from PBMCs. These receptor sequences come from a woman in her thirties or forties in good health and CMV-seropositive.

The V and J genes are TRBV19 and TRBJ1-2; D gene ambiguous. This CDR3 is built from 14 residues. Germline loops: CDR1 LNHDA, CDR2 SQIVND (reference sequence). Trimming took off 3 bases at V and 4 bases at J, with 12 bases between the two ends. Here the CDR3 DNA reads TGTGCCAGTAGTATGGTGTTCAGGCCCTATGGCTACACCTTC. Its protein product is CASSMVFRPYGYTF.

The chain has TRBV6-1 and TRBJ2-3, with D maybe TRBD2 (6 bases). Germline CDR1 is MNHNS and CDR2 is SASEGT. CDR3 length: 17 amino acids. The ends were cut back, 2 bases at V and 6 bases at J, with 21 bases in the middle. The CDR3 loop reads CASSEKSGREAPDTQYF. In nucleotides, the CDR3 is TGTGCCAGCAGTGAAAAATCAGGCAGGGAGGCTCCGGATACGCAGTATTTT.

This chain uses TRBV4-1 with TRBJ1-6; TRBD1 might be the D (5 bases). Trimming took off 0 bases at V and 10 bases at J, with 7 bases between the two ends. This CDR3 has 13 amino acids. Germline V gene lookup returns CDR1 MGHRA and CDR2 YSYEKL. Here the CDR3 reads CASSQDRGSPLHF. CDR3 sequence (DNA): TGCGCCAGCAGCCAAGATAGGGGATCACCCCTCCACTTT.

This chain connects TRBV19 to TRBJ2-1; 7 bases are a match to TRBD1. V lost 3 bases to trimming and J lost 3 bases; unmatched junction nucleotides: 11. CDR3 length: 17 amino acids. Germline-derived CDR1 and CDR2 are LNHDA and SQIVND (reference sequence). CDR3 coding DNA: TGTGCCAGTAGTATCTCACCTACAGGGGAAATCTACAATGAGCAGTTCTTC. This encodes CASSISPTGEIYNEQFF.

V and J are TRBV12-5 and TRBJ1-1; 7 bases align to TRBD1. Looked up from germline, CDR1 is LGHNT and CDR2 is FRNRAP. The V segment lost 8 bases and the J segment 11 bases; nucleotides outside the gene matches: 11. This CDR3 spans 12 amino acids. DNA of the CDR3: TGTGCTAGTCGAAAAGAGGGGGCGCAGGCTTTCTTT. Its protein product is CASRKEGAQAFF.

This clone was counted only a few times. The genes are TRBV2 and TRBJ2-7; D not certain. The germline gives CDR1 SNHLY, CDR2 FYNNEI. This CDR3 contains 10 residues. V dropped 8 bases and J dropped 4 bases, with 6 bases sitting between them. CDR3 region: CASATYEQYF. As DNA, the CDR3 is TGTGCCAGCGCGACTTACGAGCAGTACTTC.

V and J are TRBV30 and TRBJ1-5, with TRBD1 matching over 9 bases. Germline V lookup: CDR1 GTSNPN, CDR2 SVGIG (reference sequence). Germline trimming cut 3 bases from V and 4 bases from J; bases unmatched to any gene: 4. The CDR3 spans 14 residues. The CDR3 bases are TGTGCCTGGAGCTCCGGGACAGGGAATCAGCCCCAGCATTTT. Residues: CAWSSGTGNQPQHF.

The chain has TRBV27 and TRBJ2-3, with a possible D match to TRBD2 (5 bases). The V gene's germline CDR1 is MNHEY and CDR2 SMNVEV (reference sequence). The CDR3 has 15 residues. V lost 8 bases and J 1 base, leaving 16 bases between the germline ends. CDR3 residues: CASRRPGIGTDTQYF. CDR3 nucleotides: TGTGCCAGCCGAAGGCCGGGGATCGGCACAGATACGCAGTATTTT.

The CDR3 sequence: CAWSVGGAGNIQYF. The CDR3 region has the DNA TGTGCCTGGAGTGTTGGCGGGGCGGGGAACATTCAGTACTTC. The chain links TRBV30 to TRBJ2-4; possible D gene TRBD2, 6 bases. The CDR3 runs 14 residues. From germline, CDR1 is GTSNPN and CDR2 SVGIG (reference sequence). V was trimmed by 0 bases and J by 7 bases, leaving 13 bases between them.

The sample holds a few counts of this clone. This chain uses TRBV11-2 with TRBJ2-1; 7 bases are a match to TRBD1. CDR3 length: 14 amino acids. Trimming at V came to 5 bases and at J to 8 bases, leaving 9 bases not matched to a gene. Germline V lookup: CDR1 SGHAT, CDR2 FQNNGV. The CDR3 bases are TGTGCCAGCAGCAGAGACAGGGCCGCCTATGAGCAGTTCTTC. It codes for CASSRDRAAYEQFF.

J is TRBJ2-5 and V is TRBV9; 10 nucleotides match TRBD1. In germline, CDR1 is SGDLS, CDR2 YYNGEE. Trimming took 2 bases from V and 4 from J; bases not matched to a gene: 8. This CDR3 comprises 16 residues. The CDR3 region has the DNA TGTGCCAGCAGCGTGACCGGGACAGGGGAGGGAGAGACCCAGTACTTC. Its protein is CASSVTGTGEGETQYF.

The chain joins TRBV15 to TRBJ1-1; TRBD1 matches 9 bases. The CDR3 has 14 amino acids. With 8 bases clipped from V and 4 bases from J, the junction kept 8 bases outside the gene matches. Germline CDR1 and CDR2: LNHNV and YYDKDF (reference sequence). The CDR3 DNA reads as TGTGCCACCTCGGACAGGGGCAATCCCACTGAAGCTTTCTTT. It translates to CATSDRGNPTEAFF.

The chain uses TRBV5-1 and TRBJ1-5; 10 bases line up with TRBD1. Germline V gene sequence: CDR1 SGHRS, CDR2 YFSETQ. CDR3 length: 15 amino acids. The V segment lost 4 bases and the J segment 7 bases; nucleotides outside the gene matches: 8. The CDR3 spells CASSIDRGPGQPQHF. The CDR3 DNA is TGCGCCAGCAGCATAGACAGGGGGCCAGGGCAGCCCCAGCATTTT.

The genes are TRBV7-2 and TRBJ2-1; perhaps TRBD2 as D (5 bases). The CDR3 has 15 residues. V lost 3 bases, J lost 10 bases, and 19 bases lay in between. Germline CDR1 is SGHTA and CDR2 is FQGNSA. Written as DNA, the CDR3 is TGTGCCAGCAGCTTCGCTACTAGACGGTATGGAGAGCAGTTCTTC. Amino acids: CASSFATRRYGEQFF.

Written as DNA, the CDR3 is TGTGCCAGCTCACCCGGGACAGCGAACACCGGGGAGCTGTTTTTT. Encoded protein: CASSPGTANTGELFF. V gene TRBV18 combines with J gene TRBJ2-2, with TRBD1 matching over 7 bases. V was clipped by 3 bases and J by 0 bases; unmatched bases: 1. Germline loops: CDR1 KGHSH, CDR2 LQKENI. The CDR3 runs 15 residues.

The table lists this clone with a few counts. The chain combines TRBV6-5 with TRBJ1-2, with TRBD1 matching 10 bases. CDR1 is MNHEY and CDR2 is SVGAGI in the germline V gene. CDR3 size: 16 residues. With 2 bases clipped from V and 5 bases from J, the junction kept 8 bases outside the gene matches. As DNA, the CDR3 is TGTGCCAGCAGTTACCTTAGGACAGGGGGTGGTTATGGCTACACCTTC. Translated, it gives CASSYLRTGGGYGYTF.

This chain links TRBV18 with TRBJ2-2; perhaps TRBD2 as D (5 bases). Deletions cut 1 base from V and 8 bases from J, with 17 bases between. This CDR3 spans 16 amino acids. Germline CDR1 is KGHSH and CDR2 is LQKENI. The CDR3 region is CASSPRRAPGNGELFF. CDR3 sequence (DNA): TGTGCCAGCTCACCACGGCGGGCTCCCGGTAATGGGGAGCTGTTTTTT.

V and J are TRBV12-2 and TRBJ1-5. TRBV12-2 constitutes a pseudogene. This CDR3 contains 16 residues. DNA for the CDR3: TGTGCAAGTCGCCCGCCGACCCGGGTCTTATCTCAGCCCCAGCATTTT. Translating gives CASRPPTRVLSQPQHF.